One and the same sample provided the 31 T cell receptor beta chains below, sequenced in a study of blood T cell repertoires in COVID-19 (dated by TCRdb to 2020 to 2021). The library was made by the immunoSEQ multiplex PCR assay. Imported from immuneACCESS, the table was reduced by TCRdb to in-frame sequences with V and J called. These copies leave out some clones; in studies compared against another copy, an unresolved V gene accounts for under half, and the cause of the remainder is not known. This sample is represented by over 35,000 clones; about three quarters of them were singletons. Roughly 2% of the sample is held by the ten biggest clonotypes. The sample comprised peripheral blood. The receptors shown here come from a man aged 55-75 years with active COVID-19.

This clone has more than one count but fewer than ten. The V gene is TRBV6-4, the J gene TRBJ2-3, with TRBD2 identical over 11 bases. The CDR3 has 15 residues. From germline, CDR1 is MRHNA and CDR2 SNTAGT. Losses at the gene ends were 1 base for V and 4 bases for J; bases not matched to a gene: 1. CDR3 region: CASSDLAGGPDTQYF. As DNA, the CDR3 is TGTGCCAGCAGTGACTTAGCGGGAGGGCCAGATACGCAGTATTTT.

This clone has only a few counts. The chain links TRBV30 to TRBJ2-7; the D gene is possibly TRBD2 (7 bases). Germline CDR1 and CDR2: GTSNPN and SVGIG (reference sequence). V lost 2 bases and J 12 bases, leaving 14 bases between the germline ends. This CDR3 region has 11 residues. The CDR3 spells CAWSSSGGVYF. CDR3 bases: TGTGCCTGGAGTTCGTCGGGGGGCGTGTACTTC.

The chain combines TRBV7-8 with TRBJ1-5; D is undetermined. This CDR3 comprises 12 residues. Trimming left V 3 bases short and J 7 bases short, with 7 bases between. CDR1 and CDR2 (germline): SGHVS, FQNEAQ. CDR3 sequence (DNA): TGTGCCAGCAGCTTCTACAGCCAGCCCCAGCATTTT. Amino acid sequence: CASSFYSQPQHF.

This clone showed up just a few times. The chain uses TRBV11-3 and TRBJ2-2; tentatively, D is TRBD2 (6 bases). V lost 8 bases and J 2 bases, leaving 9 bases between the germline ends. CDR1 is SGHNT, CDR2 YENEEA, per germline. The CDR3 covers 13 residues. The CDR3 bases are TGTGCCAGCGGAGGGGCTAACACCGGGGAGCTGTTTTTT. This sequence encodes CASGGANTGELFF.

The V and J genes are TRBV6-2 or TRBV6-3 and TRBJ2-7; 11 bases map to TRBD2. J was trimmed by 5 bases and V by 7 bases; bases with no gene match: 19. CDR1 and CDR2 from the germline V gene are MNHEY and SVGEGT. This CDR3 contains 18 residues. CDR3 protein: CASNPEGLAVGTGHEQYF. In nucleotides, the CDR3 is TGTGCCAGCAACCCAGAGGGACTAGCGGTTGGGACGGGTCACGAGCAGTACTTC.

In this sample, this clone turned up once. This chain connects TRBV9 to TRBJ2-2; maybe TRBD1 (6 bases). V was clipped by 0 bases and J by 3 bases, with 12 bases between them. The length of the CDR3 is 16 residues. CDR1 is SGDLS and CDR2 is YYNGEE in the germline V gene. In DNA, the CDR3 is TGTGCCAGCAGCGTAGTGGGGGCGAGGGACACCGGGGAGCTGTTTTTT. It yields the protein CASSVVGARDTGELFF.

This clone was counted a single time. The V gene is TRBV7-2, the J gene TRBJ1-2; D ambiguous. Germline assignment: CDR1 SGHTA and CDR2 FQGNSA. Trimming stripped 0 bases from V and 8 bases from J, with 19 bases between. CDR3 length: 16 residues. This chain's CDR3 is CASSLASTESSIGYTF. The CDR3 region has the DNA TGTGCCAGCAGCTTAGCTTCGACGGAGTCCTCTATCGGCTACACCTTC.

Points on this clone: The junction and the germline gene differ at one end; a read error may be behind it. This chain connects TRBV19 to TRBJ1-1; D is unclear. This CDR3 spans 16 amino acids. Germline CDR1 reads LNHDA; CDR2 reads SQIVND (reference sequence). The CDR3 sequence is CASSKDPGQMNTEAFF. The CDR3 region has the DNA TGTGCCAGCAGTAAAGACCCAGGTCAGATGAACACTGAAGCTTTCTTT. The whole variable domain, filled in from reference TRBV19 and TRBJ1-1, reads DGGITQSPKYLFRKEGQNVTLSCEQNLNHDAMYWYRQDPGQGLRLIYYSQIVNDFQKGDIAEGYSVSREKKESFPLTVTSAQKNPTAFYLCASSKDPGQMNTEAFFGQGTRLTVV.

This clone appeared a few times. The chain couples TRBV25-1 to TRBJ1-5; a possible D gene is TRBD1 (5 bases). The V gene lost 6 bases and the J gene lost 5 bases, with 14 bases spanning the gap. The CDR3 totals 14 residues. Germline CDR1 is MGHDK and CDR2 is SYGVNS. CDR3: CASREAGKDQPQHF. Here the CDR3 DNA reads TGTGCCAGCAGAGAGGCAGGGAAGGATCAGCCCCAGCATTTT. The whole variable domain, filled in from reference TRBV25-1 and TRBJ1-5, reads EADIYQTPRYLVIGTGKKITLECSQTMGHDKMYWYQQDPGMELHLIHYSYGVNSTEKGDLSSESTVSRIRTEHFPLTLESARPSHTSQYLCASREAGKDQPQHFGDGTRLSIL.

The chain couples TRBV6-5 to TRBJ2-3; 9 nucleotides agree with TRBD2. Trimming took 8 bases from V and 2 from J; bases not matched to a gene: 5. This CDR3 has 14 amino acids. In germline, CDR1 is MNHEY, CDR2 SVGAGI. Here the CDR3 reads CASAASGATDTQYF. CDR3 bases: TGTGCCAGCGCGGCTAGCGGGGCCACAGATACGCAGTATTTT.

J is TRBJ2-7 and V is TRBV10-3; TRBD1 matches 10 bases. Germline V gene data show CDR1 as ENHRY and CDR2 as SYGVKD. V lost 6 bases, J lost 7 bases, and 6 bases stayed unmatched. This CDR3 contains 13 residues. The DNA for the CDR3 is TGTGCCATCAGCCAGGACAGGGGGTGGGAGCAGTACTTC. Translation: CAISQDRGWEQYF.

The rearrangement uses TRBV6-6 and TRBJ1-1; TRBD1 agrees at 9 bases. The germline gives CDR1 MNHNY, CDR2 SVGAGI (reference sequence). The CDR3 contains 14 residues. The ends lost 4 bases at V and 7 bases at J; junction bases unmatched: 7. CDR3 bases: TGTGCCAGCAGTTCGATAGGGACAGGGCTTGAAGCTTTCTTT. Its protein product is CASSSIGTGLEAFF.

Here the CDR3 DNA reads TGCGCCAGCAGCCTTGAAGCGGGGGGCTCCACAGATACGCAGTATTTT. This encodes CASSLEAGGSTDTQYF. The V and J genes are TRBV4-1 and TRBJ2-3, with TRBD2 matching 9 bases. CDR1 is MGHRA and CDR2 is YSYEKL in the germline V gene. Unmatched junction bases numbered 7, after V lost 4 bases and J lost 2 bases. The CDR3 totals 16 residues.

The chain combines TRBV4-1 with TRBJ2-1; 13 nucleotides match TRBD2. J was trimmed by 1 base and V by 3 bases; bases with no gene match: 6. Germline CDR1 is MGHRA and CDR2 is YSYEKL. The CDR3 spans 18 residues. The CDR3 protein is CASSQAGLAGESYNEQFF. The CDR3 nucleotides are TGCGCCAGCAGCCAGGCCGGACTAGCGGGAGAATCCTACAATGAGCAGTTCTTC.

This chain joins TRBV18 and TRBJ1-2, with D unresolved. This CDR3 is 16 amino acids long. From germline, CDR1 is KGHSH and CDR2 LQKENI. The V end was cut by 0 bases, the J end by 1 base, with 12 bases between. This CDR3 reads CASSPPHRQDNYGYTF. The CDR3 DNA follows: TGTGCCAGCTCACCACCGCATAGACAAGATAACTATGGCTACACCTTC.

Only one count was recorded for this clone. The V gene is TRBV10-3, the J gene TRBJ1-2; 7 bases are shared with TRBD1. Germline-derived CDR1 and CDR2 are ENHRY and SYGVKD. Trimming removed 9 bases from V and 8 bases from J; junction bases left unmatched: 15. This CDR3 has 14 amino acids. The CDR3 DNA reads TGTGCCATAACCGGGACAGAGAGTGAGGGCGGCTACACCTTC. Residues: CAITGTESEGGYTF.

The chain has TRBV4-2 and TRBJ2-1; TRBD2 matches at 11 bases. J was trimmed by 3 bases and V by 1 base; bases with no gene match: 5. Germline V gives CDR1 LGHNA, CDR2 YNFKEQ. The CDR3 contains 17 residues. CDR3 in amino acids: CASSQVGLAGGYNEQFF. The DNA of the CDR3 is TGTGCCAGCAGCCAAGTCGGGCTAGCGGGAGGCTACAATGAGCAGTTCTTC.

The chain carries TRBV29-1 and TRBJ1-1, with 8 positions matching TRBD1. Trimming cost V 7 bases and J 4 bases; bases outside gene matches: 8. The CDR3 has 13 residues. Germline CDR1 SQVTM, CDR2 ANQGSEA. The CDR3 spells CSASGQASTEAFF. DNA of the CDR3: TGCAGCGCCTCGGGACAGGCATCCACTGAAGCTTTCTTT.

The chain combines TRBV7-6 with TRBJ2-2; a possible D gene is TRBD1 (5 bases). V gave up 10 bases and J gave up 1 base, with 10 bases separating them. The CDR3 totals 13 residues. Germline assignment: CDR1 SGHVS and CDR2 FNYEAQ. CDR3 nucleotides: TGTGCCACAGGGAAAGGGAACACCGGGGAGCTGTTTTTT. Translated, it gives CATGKGNTGELFF. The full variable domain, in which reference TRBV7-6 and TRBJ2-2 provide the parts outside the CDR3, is GAGVSQSPRYKVTKRGQDVALRCDPISGHVSLYWYRQALGQGPEFLTYFNYEAQQDKSGLPNDRFSAERPEGSISTLTIQRTEQRDSAMYRCATGKGNTGELFFGEGSRLTVL.

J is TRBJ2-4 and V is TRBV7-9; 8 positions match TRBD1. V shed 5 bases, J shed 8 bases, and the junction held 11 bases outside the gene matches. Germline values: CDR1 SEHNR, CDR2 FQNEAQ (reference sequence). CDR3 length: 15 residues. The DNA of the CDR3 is TGTGCCAGCAGCCTAAGACAGGGGACGGGGGACATTCAGTACTTC. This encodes CASSLRQGTGDIQYF. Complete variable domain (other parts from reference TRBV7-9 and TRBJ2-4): DTGVSQNPRHKITKRGQNVTFRCDPISEHNRLYWYRQTLGQGPEFLTYFQNEAQLEKSRLLSDRFSAERPKGSFSTLEIQRTEQGDSAMYLCASSLRQGTGDIQYFGAGTRLSVL.

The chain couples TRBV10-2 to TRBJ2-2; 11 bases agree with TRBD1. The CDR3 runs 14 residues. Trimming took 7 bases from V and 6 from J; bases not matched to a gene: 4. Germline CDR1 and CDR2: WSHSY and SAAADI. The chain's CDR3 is CASTGQGASGELFF. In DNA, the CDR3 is TGCGCCAGCACTGGACAGGGGGCCTCCGGGGAGCTGTTTTTT.

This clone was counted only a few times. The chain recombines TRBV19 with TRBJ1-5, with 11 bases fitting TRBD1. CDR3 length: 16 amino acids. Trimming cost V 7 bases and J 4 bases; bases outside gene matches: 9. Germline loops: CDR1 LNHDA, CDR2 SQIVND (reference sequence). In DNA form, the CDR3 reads TGTGCCAGTATAAGGACAGGGGGCGTATTGAATCAGCCCCAGCATTTT. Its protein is CASIRTGGVLNQPQHF.

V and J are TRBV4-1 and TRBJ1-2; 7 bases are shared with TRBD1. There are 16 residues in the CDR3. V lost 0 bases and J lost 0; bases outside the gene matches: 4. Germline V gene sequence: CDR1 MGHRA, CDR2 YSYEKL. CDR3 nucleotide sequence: TGCGCCAGCAGCCAAGATGCACAGGGGCCTAACTATGGCTACACCTTC. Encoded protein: CASSQDAQGPNYGYTF.

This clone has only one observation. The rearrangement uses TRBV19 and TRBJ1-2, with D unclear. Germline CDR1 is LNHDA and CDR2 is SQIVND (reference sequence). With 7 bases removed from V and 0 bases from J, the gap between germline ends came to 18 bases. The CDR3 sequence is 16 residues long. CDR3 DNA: TGTGCCAGTACCAAATACTCCGGGTTAGCTAACTATGGCTACACCTTC. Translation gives CASTKYSGLANYGYTF. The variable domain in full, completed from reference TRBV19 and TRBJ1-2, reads DGGITQSPKYLFRKEGQNVTLSCEQNLNHDAMYWYRQDPGQGLRLIYYSQIVNDFQKGDIAEGYSVSREKKESFPLTVTSAQKNPTAFYLCASTKYSGLANYGYTFGSGTRLTVV.

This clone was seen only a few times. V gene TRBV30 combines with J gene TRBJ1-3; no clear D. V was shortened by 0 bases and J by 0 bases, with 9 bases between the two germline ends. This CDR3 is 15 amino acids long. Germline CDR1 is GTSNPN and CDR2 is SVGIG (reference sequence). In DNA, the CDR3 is TGTGCCTGGAGTGTTGGTCAGGACTCTGGAAACACCATATATTTT. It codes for CAWSVGQDSGNTIYF.

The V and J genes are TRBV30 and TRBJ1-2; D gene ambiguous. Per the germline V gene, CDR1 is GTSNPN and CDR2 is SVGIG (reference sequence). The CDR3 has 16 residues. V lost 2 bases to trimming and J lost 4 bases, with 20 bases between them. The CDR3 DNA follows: TGTGCCTGGAGTACTGCCAAGAGACTTAGTGGCTATGGCTACACCTTC. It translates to CAWSTAKRLSGYGYTF.

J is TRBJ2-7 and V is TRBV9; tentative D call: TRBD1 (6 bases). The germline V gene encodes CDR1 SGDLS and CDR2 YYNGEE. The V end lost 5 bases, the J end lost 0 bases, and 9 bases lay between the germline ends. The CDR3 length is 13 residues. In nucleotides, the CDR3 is TGTGCCAGCAGTGGGGACATCTCCTACGAGCAGTACTTC. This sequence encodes CASSGDISYEQYF.

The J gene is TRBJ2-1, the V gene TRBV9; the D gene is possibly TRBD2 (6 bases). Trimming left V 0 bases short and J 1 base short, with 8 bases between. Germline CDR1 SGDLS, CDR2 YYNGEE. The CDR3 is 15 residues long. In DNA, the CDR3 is TGTGCCAGCAGCGTAGGGCGGGGATCCTACAATGAGCAGTTCTTC. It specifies CASSVGRGSYNEQFF.

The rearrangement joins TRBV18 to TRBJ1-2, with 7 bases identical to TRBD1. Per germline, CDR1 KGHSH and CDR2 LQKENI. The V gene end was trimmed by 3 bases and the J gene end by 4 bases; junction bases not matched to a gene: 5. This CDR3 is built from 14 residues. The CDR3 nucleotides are TGTGCCAGCTCACCTCAGGGGGGTGGCTATGGCTACACCTTC. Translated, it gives CASSPQGGGYGYTF.

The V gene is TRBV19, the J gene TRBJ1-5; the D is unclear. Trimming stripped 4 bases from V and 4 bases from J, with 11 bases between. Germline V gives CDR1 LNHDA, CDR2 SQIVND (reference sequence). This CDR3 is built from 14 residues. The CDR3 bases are TGTGCCAGTAGTAGTTCGGCGGTAAATCAGCCCCAGCATTTT. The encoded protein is CASSSSAVNQPQHF. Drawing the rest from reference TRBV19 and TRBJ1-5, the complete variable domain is DGGITQSPKYLFRKEGQNVTLSCEQNLNHDAMYWYRQDPGQGLRLIYYSQIVNDFQKGDIAEGYSVSREKKESFPLTVTSAQKNPTAFYLCASSSSAVNQPQHFGDGTRLSIL.

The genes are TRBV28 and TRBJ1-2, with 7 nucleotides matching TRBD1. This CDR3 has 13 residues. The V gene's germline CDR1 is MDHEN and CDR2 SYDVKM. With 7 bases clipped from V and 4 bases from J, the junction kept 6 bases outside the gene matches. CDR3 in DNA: TGTGCCAGCAAACCAGGGGGACTCTATGGCTACACCTTC. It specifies CASKPGGLYGYTF.